The clone carrying this T cell receptor beta chain turned up a few times. Its cognate antigen is unknown. A template switching step contributed a universal primer site, while unique molecular identifiers were present in the cDNA. TCRdb reanalysed the 5' RACE reads using MiXCR and keeps one entry per CDR3 protein. The data hold 250,000 to 350,000 distinct CDR3 sequences, with over 8.5% observed a single time. The data stem from a study of identical twins. General study results and limits: Within monozygotic twins, out-of-frame TCR alpha sharing was underestimated by the models.

V was pared by 0 bases and J by 0 bases, with 8 bases between. CDR3 length equals 15 residues. Per the germline V gene, CDR1 is KGHSH and CDR2 is LQKENI. This sample also appeared in a second study, on yellow fever vaccine responses in identical twins. That work adds: Twins' T cell vaccine responses reportedly looked partly convergent, partly personalized.

The chain is built from TRBV18 and TRBJ1-1; D not resolved. The receptor was isolated from a woman between 18 and 30 years old in good health. The sample taken for sequencing was CD8+ T cells sorted from blood. The CDR3 loop reads CASSPPAGMNTEAFF. The CDR3 region has the DNA TGTGCCAGCTCACCACCCGCAGGAATGAACACTGAAGCTTTCTTT.